The rows below give T cell receptor beta chains drawn from one sample of a study of regulatory T cells in long-lasting Graves disease. TCRdb redid the calling of the multiplex PCR reads with MiXCR, one entry per CDR3 protein. The sample contains more than 350,000 distinct CDR3 sequences, 15% of which appear only once. The same sample was also used in a study of T cells in Graves' hyperthyroidism and ophthalmopathy.

The sequences come from peripheral blood mononuclear cells (PBMCs), collected at new diagnosis, from a patient treated with antithyroid drugs. Receptors originate from a woman aged 25 to 39 with Graves disease. CDR3s include the opening cysteine and the closing phenylalanine or tryptophan. The D gene is left open where the match is weak. Clone size is not always given. Where it is, it says once, few, many or a class for expanded clones.

D gene | J gene | clone size | V gene | CDR3 protein | CDR3 DNA
. | TRBJ2-1 | many | TRBV7-9 | CASSLGGKGNEQFF | TGTGCCAGCAGCTTGGGCGGAAAGGGCAATGAGCAGTTCTTC
TRBD2 | TRBJ2-2 | many | TRBV29-1 | CSVGASGRFSGELFF | TGCAGCGTTGGGGCCAGCGGGAGGTTTTCCGGGGAGCTGTTTTTT
. | TRBJ2-5 | many | TRBV20-1 | CSARSLQETQYF | TGCAGTGCTAGGTCGCTCCAAGAGACCCAGTACTTC
TRBD1 | TRBJ1-6 | . | TRBV6-5 | CASSYSTGQGASSYNSPLHF | TGTGCCAGCAGTTACTCGACAGGACAGGGGGCGAGCTCCTATAATTCACCCCTCCACTTT
TRBD2 | TRBJ2-1 | once | TRBV10-3 | CATSGAWQTALGAGETQFF | TGTGCCACCAGTGGGGCTTGGCAAACCGCCCTCGGGGCGGGGGAGACCCAGTTCTTC
. | TRBJ1-1 | few | TRBV6-1 | CASSRRGSNTEAFF | TGTGCCAGCAGTCGCCGGGGATCGAACACTGAAGCTTTCTTT
TRBD2 | TRBJ2-5 | . | TRBV20-1 | CSATIAGRPQETQYF | TGCAGTGCTACCATAGCGGGCCGGCCCCAAGAGACCCAGTACTTC
. | TRBJ2-3 | many | TRBV7-2 | CASSFTSFLADTQYF | TGTGCCAGCAGCTTCACCTCGTTCCTAGCAGATACGCAGTATTTT
TRBD2 | TRBJ2-5 | . | TRBV20-1 | CSARDPWEGQETQYF | TGCAGTGCTAGAGATCCCTGGGAGGGCCAAGAGACCCAGTACTTC
. | TRBJ2-1 | many | TRBV27 | CASSITDTYNEQFF | TGTGCCAGCAGTATAACAGATACATACAATGAGCAGTTCTTC
. | TRBJ2-4 | many | TRBV27 | CASSWAATDIQYF | TGTGCCAGCAGTTGGGCCGCAACGGACATTCAGTACTTC
. | TRBJ1-3 | few | TRBV20-1 | CSARPGGSGNTIYF | TGCAGTGCTAGACCGGGGGGGTCTGGAAACACCATATATTTT
TRBD1 | TRBJ2-1 | few | TRBV10-2 | CASRPSTGENGYEQFF | TGCGCCAGCAGGCCGTCGACAGGGGAGAATGGGTATGAGCAGTTCTTC
TRBD2 | TRBJ2-2 | few | TRBV4-1 | CASSQAAPISGRWAGELFF | TGCGCCAGCAGCCAAGCAGCTCCAATTAGCGGGAGATGGGCCGGGGAGCTGTTTTTT
TRBD2 | TRBJ2-1 | . | TRBV10-1 | CASSGGSSGRNEQFF | TGCGCCAGCAGTGGCGGGTCTAGCGGGAGGAATGAGCAGTTCTTC
. | TRBJ1-6 | many | TRBV6-5 | CASSYAPGQTGPLHF | TGTGCCAGCAGTTACGCCCCCGGACAAACGGGTCCCCTCCACTTT
TRBD1 | TRBJ2-4 | . | TRBV4-1 | CASSQGGGGTGLAKNIQYF | TGCGCCAGCAGCCAAGGAGGTGGGGGGACAGGGCTAGCCAAAAACATTCAGTACTTC
TRBD1 | TRBJ2-3 | many | TRBV7-9 | CASSTTSGTGVSDTQYF | TGTGCCAGCAGCACCACGTCCGGGACAGGGGTTTCAGATACGCAGTATTTT
. | TRBJ2-7 | few | TRBV5-1 | CASRGVGEQYF | TGCGCCAGCAGGGGGGTGGGGGAGCAGTACTTC
. | TRBJ1-2 | many | TRBV2 | CASSAEGGNVYGYTF | TGTGCCAGCAGTGCCGAAGGAGGTAACGTCTATGGCTACACCTTC
TRBD1 | TRBJ1-1 | many | TRBV19 | CASSSAGQGGFAEAFF | TGTGCCAGTAGTTCGGCGGGACAGGGTGGATTCGCTGAAGCTTTCTTT
. | TRBJ1-1 | few | TRBV4-2 | CASSQHIKKGPNTEAFF | TGTGCCAGCAGCCAACACATAAAAAAGGGTCCGAACACTGAAGCTTTCTTT
. | TRBJ1-3 | many | TRBV24-1 | CATSDPNRDPGNTIYF | TGTGCCACCAGTGATCCTAACCGGGACCCTGGAAACACCATATATTTT
. | TRBJ2-7 | many | TRBV6-1 | CASSRDGAAYEQYF | TGTGCCAGCAGTCGGGACGGAGCGGCCTACGAGCAGTACTTC
. | TRBJ2-7 | many | TRBV12-3/TRBV12-4 | CASSLGTGYEQYF | TGTGCCAGCAGTTTGGGTACAGGCTACGAGCAGTACTTC
. | TRBJ2-7 | few | TRBV15 | CATSRDPLRDGNYEQYF | TGTGCCACCAGCAGAGATCCTTTACGGGACGGCAACTACGAGCAGTACTTC
TRBD2 | TRBJ2-7 | many | TRBV6-1 | CASRTGGTSGTSEQYF | TGTGCCAGCAGGACGGGTGGGACTAGCGGGACGAGCGAGCAGTACTTC
TRBD2 | TRBJ2-3 | many | TRBV28 | CASSLYSAGGTDTQYF | TGTGCCAGCAGTTTATATTCAGCGGGAGGGACAGATACGCAGTATTTT
. | TRBJ2-3 | many | TRBV12-5 | CASGADSQVEYF | TGTGCTAGTGGGGCGGACAGCCAGGTGGAGTATTTT
. | TRBJ1-1 | many | TRBV6-2/TRBV6-3 | CASSYLGNTEAFF | TGTGCCAGCAGTTATTTGGGGAACACTGAAGCTTTCTTT
TRBD2 | TRBJ2-3 | many | TRBV5-1 | CASSSGSIDTQYF | TGCGCCAGCAGTAGCGGGAGTATAGATACGCAGTATTTT
. | TRBJ1-4 | many | TRBV12-3/TRBV12-4 | CASTVGQTNEKLFF | TGTGCCAGCACCGTAGGACAGACGAATGAAAAACTGTTTTTT
. | TRBJ1-2 | many | TRBV27 | CASSLDSGRVEGYTF | TGTGCCAGCAGTTTAGATTCGGGGAGGGTAGAAGGCTACACCTTC
. | TRBJ2-7 | many | TRBV12-3/TRBV12-4 | CASSLGGLYEQYF | TGTGCCAGCAGTTTAGGGGGGCTGTACGAGCAGTACTTC
TRBD2 | TRBJ2-7 | many | TRBV5-1 | CASSLGLAGGYEQYF | TGCGCCAGCAGCTTGGGACTAGCGGGAGGCTACGAGCAGTACTTC
TRBD1 | TRBJ1-2 | . | TRBV14 | CASSPSRRQGLGSNYGYTF | TGTGCCAGCAGCCCAAGTAGACGACAGGGACTAGGATCTAACTATGGCTACACCTTC
. | TRBJ2-3 | many | TRBV7-3 | CASSFRLRHTDTQYF | TGTGCCAGCAGCTTTCGGCTGCGGCACACAGATACGCAGTATTTT
. | TRBJ2-7 | many | TRBV12-3/TRBV12-4 | CASGLSVSYEQYF | TGTGCCAGCGGACTGTCAGTCTCCTACGAGCAGTACTTC
. | TRBJ2-5 | many | TRBV10-2 | CASSELQETQYF | TGTGCCAGCAGTGAACTCCAAGAGACCCAGTACTTC
TRBD1 | TRBJ2-3 | . | TRBV24-1 | CATSDPGGDRVTDTQYF | TGTGCCACCAGTGATCCGGGCGGGGACAGGGTTACAGATACGCAGTATTTT
. | TRBJ2-3 | many | TRBV7-3 | CASSKSSSTDTQYF | TGTGCCAGCAGTAAATCCTCTAGCACAGATACGCAGTATTTT
. | TRBJ1-6 | many | TRBV20-1 | CSAYARRGSYNSPLHF | TGCAGTGCTTACGCCAGGAGAGGGTCCTATAATTCACCCCTCCACTTT
TRBD1 | TRBJ2-7 | many | TRBV6-5 | CASSYRDRGSDEQYF | TGTGCCAGCAGTTACCGCGACAGGGGGTCAGACGAGCAGTACTTC
TRBD1 | TRBJ2-5 | many | TRBV7-2 | CASNQQGQGSETQYF | TGTGCCAGCAATCAACAGGGGCAGGGTAGCGAGACCCAGTACTTC
TRBD1 | TRBJ2-6 | . | TRBV19 | CASSIGTGMGSGANVLTF | TGTGCCAGTAGTATTGGGACAGGGATGGGCTCTGGGGCCAACGTCCTGACTTTC
. | TRBJ2-7 | many | TRBV9 | CASSVDWRYSYEQYF | TGTGCCAGCAGCGTAGATTGGAGATACTCCTACGAGCAGTACTTC
TRBD1 | TRBJ1-5 | . | TRBV19 | CASNPDRRNQPQHF | TGTGCCAGTAACCCGGACAGGCGTAATCAGCCCCAGCATTTT
. | TRBJ2-2 | many | TRBV24-1 | CATRPGSGELFF | TGTGCCACCCGCCCGGGTTCCGGGGAGCTGTTTTTT
. | TRBJ1-1 | many | TRBV6-2/TRBV6-3 | CASSVRDLNTEAFF | TGTGCCAGCAGTGTCCGGGACCTGAACACTGAAGCTTTCTTT
. | TRBJ1-5 | many | TRBV4-1 | CASSQNSAPPQHF | TGCGCCAGCAGCCAGAACTCCGCCCCGCCCCAGCATTTT
. | TRBJ1-5 | . | TRBV2 | CASRGEGNNQPQHF | TGTGCCAGCCGAGGGGAGGGAAACAATCAGCCCCAGCATTTT
. | TRBJ2-1 | . | TRBV19 | CASKTRDSKDEQFF | TGTGCCAGTAAGACACGGGACTCTAAGGATGAGCAGTTCTTC
. | TRBJ2-3 | many | TRBV3-1 | CASSNRDIYTDTQYF | TGTGCCAGCAGCAACCGGGACATCTACACAGATACGCAGTATTTT
TRBD2 | TRBJ2-3 | . | TRBV20-1 | CSAGTSGPGDTQYF | TGCAGTGCGGGGACTAGCGGGCCCGGGGATACGCAGTATTTT